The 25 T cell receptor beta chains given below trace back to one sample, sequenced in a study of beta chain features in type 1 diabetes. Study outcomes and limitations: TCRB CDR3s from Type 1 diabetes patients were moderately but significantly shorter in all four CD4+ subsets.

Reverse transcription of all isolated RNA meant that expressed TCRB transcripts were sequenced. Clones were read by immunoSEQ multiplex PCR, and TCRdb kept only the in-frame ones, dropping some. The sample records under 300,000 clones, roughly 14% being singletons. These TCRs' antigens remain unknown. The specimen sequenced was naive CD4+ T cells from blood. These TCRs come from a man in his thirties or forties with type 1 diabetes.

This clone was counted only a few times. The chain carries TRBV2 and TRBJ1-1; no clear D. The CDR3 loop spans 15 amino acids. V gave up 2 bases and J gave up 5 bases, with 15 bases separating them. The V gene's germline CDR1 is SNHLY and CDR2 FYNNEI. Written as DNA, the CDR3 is TGTGCCAGCAGTGAAACGACGGCAGCGGTTACTGAAGCTTTCTTT. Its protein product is CASSETTAAVTEAFF.

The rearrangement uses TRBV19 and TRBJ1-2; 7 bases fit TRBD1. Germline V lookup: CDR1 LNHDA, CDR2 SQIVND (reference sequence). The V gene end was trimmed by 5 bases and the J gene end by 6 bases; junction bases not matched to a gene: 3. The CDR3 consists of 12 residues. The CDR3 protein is CASSVTGDGYTF. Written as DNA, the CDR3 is TGTGCCAGTAGTGTAACAGGGGATGGCTACACCTTC. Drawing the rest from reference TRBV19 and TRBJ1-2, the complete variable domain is DGGITQSPKYLFRKEGQNVTLSCEQNLNHDAMYWYRQDPGQGLRLIYYSQIVNDFQKGDIAEGYSVSREKKESFPLTVTSAQKNPTAFYLCASSVTGDGYTFGSGTRLTVV.

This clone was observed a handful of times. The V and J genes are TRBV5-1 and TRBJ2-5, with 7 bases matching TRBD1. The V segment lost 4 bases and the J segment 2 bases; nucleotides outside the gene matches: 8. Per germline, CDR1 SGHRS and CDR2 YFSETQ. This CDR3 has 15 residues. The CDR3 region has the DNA TGCGCCAGCAGCCGTCGGGGACAGTCTCAAGAGACCCAGTACTTC. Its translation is CASSRRGQSQETQYF.

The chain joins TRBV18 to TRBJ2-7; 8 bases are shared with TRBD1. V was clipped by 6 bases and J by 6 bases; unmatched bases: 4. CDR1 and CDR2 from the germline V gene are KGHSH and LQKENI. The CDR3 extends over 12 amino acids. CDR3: CASSRQGSEQYF. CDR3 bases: TGTGCCAGCTCCCGACAGGGGTCCGAGCAGTACTTC.

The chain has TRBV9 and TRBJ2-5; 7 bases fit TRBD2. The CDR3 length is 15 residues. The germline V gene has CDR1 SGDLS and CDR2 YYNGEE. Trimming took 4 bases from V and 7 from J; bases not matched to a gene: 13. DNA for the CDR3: TGTGCCAGCAGCAAGCTAAGCGGGAATGTAGTGACCCAGTACTTC. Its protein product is CASSKLSGNVVTQYF.

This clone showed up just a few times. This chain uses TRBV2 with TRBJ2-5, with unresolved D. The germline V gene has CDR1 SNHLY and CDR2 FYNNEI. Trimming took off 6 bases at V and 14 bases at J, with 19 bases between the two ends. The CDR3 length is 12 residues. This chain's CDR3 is CASSIQTGVGYF. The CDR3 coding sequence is TGTGCCAGCAGCATCCAGACGGGTGTCGGATACTTC.

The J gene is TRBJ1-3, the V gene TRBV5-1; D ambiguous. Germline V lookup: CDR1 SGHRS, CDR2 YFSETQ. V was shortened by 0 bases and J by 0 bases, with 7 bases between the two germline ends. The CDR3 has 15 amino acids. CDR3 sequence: CASSLGQISGNTIYF. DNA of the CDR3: TGCGCCAGCAGCTTGGGCCAGATCTCTGGAAACACCATATATTTT. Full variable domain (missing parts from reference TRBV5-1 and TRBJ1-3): KAGVTQTPRYLIKTRGQQVTLSCSPISGHRSVSWYQQTPGQGLQFLFEYFSETQRNKGNFPGRFSGRQFSNSRSEMNVSTLELGDSALYLCASSLGQISGNTIYFGEGSWLTVV.

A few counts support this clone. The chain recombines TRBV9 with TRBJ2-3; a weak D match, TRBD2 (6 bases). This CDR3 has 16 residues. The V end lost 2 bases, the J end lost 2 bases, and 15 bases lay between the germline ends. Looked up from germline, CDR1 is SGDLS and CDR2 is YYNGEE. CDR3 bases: TGTGCCAGCAGCGTCGGAGGGCAGGGACTCACAGATACGCAGTATTTT. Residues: CASSVGGQGLTDTQYF.

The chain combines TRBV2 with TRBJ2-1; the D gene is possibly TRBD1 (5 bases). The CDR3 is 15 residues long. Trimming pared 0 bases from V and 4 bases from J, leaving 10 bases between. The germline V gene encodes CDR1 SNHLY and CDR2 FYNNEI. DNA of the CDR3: TGTGCCAGCAGTGAAGCTTTGAGACAGTACAATGAGCAGTTCTTC. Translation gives CASSEALRQYNEQFF.

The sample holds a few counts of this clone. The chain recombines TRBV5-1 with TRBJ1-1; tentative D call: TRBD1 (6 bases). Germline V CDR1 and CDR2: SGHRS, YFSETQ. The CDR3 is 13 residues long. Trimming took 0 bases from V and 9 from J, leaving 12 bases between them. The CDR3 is CASSLGTGGQAFF. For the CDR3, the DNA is TGCGCCAGCAGCTTGGGGACGGGGGGCCAAGCTTTCTTT. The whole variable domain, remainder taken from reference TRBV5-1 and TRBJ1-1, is KAGVTQTPRYLIKTRGQQVTLSCSPISGHRSVSWYQQTPGQGLQFLFEYFSETQRNKGNFPGRFSGRQFSNSRSEMNVSTLELGDSALYLCASSLGTGGQAFFGQGTRLTVV.

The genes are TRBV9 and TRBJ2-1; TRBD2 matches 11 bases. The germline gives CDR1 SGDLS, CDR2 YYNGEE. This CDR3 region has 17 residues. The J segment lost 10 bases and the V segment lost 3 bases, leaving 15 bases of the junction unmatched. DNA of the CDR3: TGTGCCAGCAGCGCCGATCGATTAGCGGGGGGGCTAAAGGAGCAGTTCTTC. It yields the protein CASSADRLAGGLKEQFF.

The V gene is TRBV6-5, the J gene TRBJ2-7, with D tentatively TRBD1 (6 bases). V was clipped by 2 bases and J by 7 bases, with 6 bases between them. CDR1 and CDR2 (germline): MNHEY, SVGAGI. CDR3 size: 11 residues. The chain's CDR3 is CASSYGQEQYF. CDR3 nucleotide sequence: TGTGCCAGCAGTTACGGACAGGAGCAGTACTTC.

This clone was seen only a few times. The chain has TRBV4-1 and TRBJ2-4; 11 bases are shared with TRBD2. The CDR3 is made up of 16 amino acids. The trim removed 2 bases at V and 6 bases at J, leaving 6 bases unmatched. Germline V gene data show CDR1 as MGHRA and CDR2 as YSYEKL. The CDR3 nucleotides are TGCGCCAGCAGCCAACTAGCGGGGGGATCCGGAAACATTCAGTACTTC. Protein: CASSQLAGGSGNIQYF.

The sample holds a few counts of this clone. The CDR3 spells CASSHLGQDEKLFF. For the CDR3, the DNA is TGCGCCAGCAGCCATCTCGGACAGGATGAAAAACTGTTTTTT. V and J are TRBV4-1 and TRBJ1-4, with TRBD1 matching 7 bases. The CDR3 runs to 14 residues. Germline CDR1 reads MGHRA; CDR2 reads YSYEKL. The J segment lost 6 bases and the V segment lost 3 bases, leaving 4 bases of the junction unmatched.

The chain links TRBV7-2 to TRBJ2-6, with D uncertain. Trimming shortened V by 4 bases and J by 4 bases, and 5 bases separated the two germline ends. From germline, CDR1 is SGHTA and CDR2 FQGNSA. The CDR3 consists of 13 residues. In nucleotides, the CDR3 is TGTGCCAGCAGCTCTAGGGGGGCCAACGTCCTGACTTTC. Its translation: CASSSRGANVLTF. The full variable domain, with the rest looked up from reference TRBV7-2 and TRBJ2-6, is GAGVSQSPSNKVTEKGKDVELRCDPISGHTALYWYRQSLGQGLEFLIYFQGNSAPDKSGLPSDRFSAERTGGSVSTLTIQRTQQEDSAVYLCASSSRGANVLTFGAGSRLTVL.

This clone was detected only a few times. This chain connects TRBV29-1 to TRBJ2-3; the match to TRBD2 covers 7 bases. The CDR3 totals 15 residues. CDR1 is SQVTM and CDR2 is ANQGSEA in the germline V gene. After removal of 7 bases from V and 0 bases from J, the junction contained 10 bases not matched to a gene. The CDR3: CSALRGTTSTDTQYF. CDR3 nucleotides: TGCAGCGCCCTCCGGGGGACTACTAGCACAGATACGCAGTATTTT.

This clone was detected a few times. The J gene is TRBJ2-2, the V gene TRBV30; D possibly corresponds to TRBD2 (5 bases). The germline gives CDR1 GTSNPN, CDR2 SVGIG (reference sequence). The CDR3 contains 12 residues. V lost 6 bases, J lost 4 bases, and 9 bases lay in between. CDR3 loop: CACLRGTGELFF. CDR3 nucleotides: TGTGCCTGTCTTCGGGGCACCGGGGAGCTGTTTTTT.

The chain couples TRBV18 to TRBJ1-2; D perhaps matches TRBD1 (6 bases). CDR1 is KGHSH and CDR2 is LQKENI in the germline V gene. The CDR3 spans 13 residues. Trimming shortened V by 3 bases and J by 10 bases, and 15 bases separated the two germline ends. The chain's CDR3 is CASSPPTTGIYTF. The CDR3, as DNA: TGTGCCAGCTCACCTCCCACTACAGGGATCTACACCTTC.

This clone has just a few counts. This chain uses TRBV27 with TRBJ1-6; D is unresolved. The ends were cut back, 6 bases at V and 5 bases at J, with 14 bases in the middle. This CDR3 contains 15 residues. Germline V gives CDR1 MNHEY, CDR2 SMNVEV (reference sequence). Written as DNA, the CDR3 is TGTGCCAGCAGACCTCCCGGACTCGATAATTCACCCCTCCACTTT. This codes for CASRPPGLDNSPLHF.

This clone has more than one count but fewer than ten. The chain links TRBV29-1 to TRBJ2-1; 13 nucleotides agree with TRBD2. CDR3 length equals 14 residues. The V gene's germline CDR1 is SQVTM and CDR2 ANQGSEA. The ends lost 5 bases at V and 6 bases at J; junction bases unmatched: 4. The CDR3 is CSVSGLAGVNEQFF. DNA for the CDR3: TGCAGCGTTTCCGGACTAGCGGGGGTCAATGAGCAGTTCTTC.

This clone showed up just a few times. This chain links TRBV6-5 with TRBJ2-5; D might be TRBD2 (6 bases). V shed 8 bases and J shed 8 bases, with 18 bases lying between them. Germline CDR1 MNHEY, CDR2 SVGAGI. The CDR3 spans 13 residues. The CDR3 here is CASSMGFGGTQYF. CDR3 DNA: TGTGCCAGCTCCATGGGGTTCGGGGGAACCCAGTACTTC.

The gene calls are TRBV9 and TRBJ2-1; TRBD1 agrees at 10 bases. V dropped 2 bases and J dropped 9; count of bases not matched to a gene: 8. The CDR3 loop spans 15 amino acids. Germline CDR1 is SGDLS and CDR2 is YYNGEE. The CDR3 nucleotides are TGTGCCAGCAGCGTTCTGGGGACAGGGGAGGGTGAGCAGTTCTTC. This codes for CASSVLGTGEGEQFF.

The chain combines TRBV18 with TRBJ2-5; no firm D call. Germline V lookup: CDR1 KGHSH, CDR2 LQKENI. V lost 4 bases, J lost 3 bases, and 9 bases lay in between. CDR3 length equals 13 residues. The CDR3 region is CASSLLPEETQYF. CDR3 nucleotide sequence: TGTGCCAGCTCACTACTCCCCGAAGAGACCCAGTACTTC.

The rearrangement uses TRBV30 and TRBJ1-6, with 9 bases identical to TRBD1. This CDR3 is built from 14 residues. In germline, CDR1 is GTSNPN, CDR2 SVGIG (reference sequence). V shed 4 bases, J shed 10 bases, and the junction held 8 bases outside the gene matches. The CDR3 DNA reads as TGTGCCTGGACATACCGGGACAGGGAATCACCCCTCCACTTT. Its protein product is CAWTYRDRESPLHF.

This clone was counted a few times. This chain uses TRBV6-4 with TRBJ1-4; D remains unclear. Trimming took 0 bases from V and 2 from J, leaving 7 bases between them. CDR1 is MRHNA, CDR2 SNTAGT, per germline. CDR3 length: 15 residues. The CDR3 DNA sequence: TGTGCCAGCAGTGACTCCGCGGATACTAATGAAAAACTGTTTTTT. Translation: CASSDSADTNEKLFF.